What follows are 25 T cell receptor beta chains derived from one specimen sequenced in a study of shared clonotypes between healthy human individuals. Sequencing used immunoSEQ multiplex PCR; TCRdb keeps in-frame clones, though not all of them. The table records about 2.4 million clones, 80% to 95% of them present only once. Input material: naive CD4+ T cells from PBMCs. Specified subset: CD45RA+ positively selected. All receptors come from a man aged 18 to 30 in good health. Some clones in this sample may be carry-over from other donors' samples.

The chain is built from TRBV7-2 and TRBJ2-2, with 12 bases aligning to TRBD2. The CDR3 extends over 17 amino acids. In germline, CDR1 is SGHTA, CDR2 FQGNSA. The V segment lost 3 bases and the J segment 4 bases; nucleotides outside the gene matches: 6. CDR3 protein: CASSFPSGRAITGELFF. The DNA for the CDR3 is TGTGCCAGCAGCTTCCCTAGCGGGAGGGCTATCACCGGGGAGCTGTTTTTT. Variable domain in full (rest from reference TRBV7-2 and TRBJ2-2): GAGVSQSPSNKVTEKGKDVELRCDPISGHTALYWYRQSLGQGLEFLIYFQGNSAPDKSGLPSDRFSAERTGGSVSTLTIQRTQQEDSAVYLCASSFPSGRAITGELFFGEGSRLTVL.

The CDR3 coding sequence is TGTGCCAGCAGCTTAGTCGCAGGGTCCCTTGGGTTCTACGAGCAGTACTTC. Amino acid sequence: CASSLVAGSLGFYEQYF. The chain employs TRBV7-9 and TRBJ2-7; tentatively, D is TRBD1 (5 bases). The CDR3 length is 17 residues. CDR1 is SEHNR and CDR2 is FQNEAQ in the germline V gene (reference sequence). V lost 1 base and J lost 3, with 19 bases in between.

This chain joins TRBV27 and TRBJ2-7; 8 nucleotides line up with TRBD2. The V and J ends lost 3 bases and 4 bases, in that order; junction bases with no gene match: 17. The CDR3 contains 18 residues. Germline CDR1 MNHEY, CDR2 SMNVEV (reference sequence). The CDR3 nucleotides read TGTGCCAGCAGTTTTAGGGACTGGACTAGCAGTATCCGTTACGAGCAGTACTTC. This codes for CASSFRDWTSSIRYEQYF.

The chain recombines TRBV28 with TRBJ1-2; D remains unclear. V was pared by 6 bases and J by 5 bases, with 16 bases between. This CDR3 has 14 residues. Germline assignment: CDR1 MDHEN and CDR2 SYDVKM. CDR3 bases: TGTGCCAGCAGCGTACCGGGCAGGACTTATGGCTACACCTTC. Its protein is CASSVPGRTYGYTF.

V usage is TRBV4-1 and J usage is TRBJ2-7; D possibly corresponds to TRBD2 (6 bases). The ends were cut back, 4 bases at V and 0 bases at J, with 22 bases in the middle. CDR3 length: 18 residues. Germline assignment: CDR1 MGHRA and CDR2 YSYEKL. The DNA for the CDR3 is TGCGCCAGCAGCCCAAAAATCATTAGCGGAACGAGCTCCTACGAGCAGTACTTC. It translates to CASSPKIISGTSSYEQYF.

Of note for this clone: Other DNA sequences within the sample encode an identical CDR3. The rearrangement links TRBV5-4 to TRBJ2-3, with 12 bases that match TRBD2. Looked up from germline, CDR1 is SGHNT and CDR2 is YYREEE (reference sequence). The CDR3 totals 16 residues. J was trimmed by 3 bases and V by 0 bases; bases with no gene match: 2. The chain's CDR3 is CASSLGGTSGTDTQYF. In nucleotides, the CDR3 is TGTGCCAGCAGCTTGGGAGGGACTAGCGGGACAGATACGCAGTATTTT.

The chain couples TRBV28 to TRBJ2-7; the match to TRBD1 covers 7 bases. The CDR3 sequence is 12 residues long. Germline-derived CDR1 and CDR2 are MDHEN and SYDVKM. V shed 8 bases, J shed 1 base, and the junction held 2 bases outside the gene matches. CDR3 DNA: TGTGCCAGCCAGGACAGGTCCTACGAGCAGTACTTC. It translates to CASQDRSYEQYF.

V usage is TRBV27 and J usage is TRBJ1-2; D is perhaps TRBD1 (5 bases). Germline V gives CDR1 MNHEY, CDR2 SMNVEV (reference sequence). The CDR3 length is 16 residues. V lost 3 bases to trimming and J lost 3 bases, with 17 bases between them. The DNA for the CDR3 is TGTGCCAGCAGTTTCGGTCGGGGGGGTAACGACTATGGCTACACCTTC. It codes for CASSFGRGGNDYGYTF.

The chain combines TRBV5-1 with TRBJ1-1; perhaps TRBD1 as D (6 bases). Germline V gene sequence: CDR1 SGHRS, CDR2 YFSETQ. Trimming left V 0 bases short and J 10 bases short, with 16 bases between. This CDR3 is built from 14 residues. The CDR3 loop reads CASSLVGQRGGAFF. CDR3 DNA sequence: TGCGCCAGCAGCTTGGTAGGACAGAGAGGAGGAGCTTTCTTT.

This sequence joins TRBV7-8 and TRBJ2-3; no definite D call. The CDR3 length is 17 residues. Deletions cut 1 base from V and 2 bases from J, with 16 bases between. Germline V CDR1 and CDR2: SGHVS, FQNEAQ. The CDR3 region has the DNA TGTGCCAGCAGCTTAGTTGTCGAAGTGTGGTCCACAGATACGCAGTATTTT. Its protein product is CASSLVVEVWSTDTQYF.

This clone showed up just once. The chain links TRBV5-1 to TRBJ2-2, with 11 bases that match TRBD1. Germline CDR1 reads SGHRS; CDR2 reads YFSETQ. After removal of 9 bases from V and 5 bases from J, the junction contained 6 bases not matched to a gene. CDR3 length: 14 residues. The CDR3 spells CATGQGALTGELFF. The CDR3 nucleotides read TGCGCCACAGGACAGGGGGCTCTTACCGGGGAGCTGTTTTTT.

The chain links TRBV11-2 to TRBJ1-4; D not resolved. The ends were cut back, 5 bases at V and 8 bases at J, with 12 bases in the middle. Per germline, CDR1 SGHAT and CDR2 FQNNGV. This CDR3 is built from 13 residues. The CDR3, as DNA: TGTGCCAGCAGCCCACAGACGGGGGAAAAACTGTTTTTT. Amino acids: CASSPQTGEKLFF. The variable domain in full, with the rest retrieved from reference TRBV11-2 and TRBJ1-4, is EAGVAQSPRYKIIEKRQSVAFWCNPISGHATLYWYQQILGQGPKLLIQFQNNGVVDDSQLPKDRFSAERLKGVDSTLKIQPAKLEDSAVYLCASSPQTGEKLFFGSGTQLSVL.

The rearrangement joins TRBV5-4 to TRBJ2-2; D is possibly TRBD1 or TRBD2 (5 bases each). Per the germline V gene, CDR1 is SGHNT and CDR2 is YYREEE (reference sequence). The CDR3 is 16 amino acids. Trimming pared 4 bases from V and 2 bases from J, leaving 15 bases between. CDR3 amino acids: CASSPGQRINTGELFF. CDR3 DNA sequence: TGTGCCAGCAGCCCGGGGCAGCGAATAAACACCGGGGAGCTGTTTTTT. Using reference TRBV5-4 and TRBJ2-2 for the parts outside the CDR3, the full variable domain is ETGVTQSPTHLIKTRGQQVTLRCSSQSGHNTVSWYQQALGQGPQFIFQYYREEENGRGNFPPRFSGLQFPNYSSELNVNALELDDSALYLCASSPGQRINTGELFFGEGSRLTVL.

This clone occurred once. The chain has TRBV7-9 and TRBJ2-1; possibly TRBD2 for D (6 bases). Trimming shortened V by 5 bases and J by 4 bases, and 21 bases separated the two germline ends. CDR1 is SEHNR and CDR2 is FQNEAQ in the germline V gene (reference sequence). This CDR3 contains 17 residues. The CDR3 nucleotides are TGTGCCAGCAGCCACCGGGGCCTCGGCGGGGTTTACAATGAGCAGTTCTTC. Translating gives CASSHRGLGGVYNEQFF. The whole variable domain, remainder taken from reference TRBV7-9 and TRBJ2-1, is DTGVSQNPRHKITKRGQNVTFRCDPISEHNRLYWYRQTLGQGPEFLTYFQNEAQLEKSRLLSDRFSAERPKGSFSTLEIQRTEQGDSAMYLCASSHRGLGGVYNEQFFGPGTRLTVL.

The genes are TRBV5-1 and TRBJ1-5; no reliable D call. Germline V gene lookup returns CDR1 SGHRS and CDR2 YFSETQ. The CDR3 is made up of 14 amino acids. The V end was cut by 4 bases, the J end by 7 bases, with 15 bases between. CDR3: CASSPGPSGQPQHF. The CDR3 DNA sequence: TGCGCCAGCAGCCCCGGGCCGAGCGGCCAGCCCCAGCATTTT.

This clone was observed a single time. V is TRBV5-1 and J is TRBJ2-2; D is possibly TRBD2 (5 bases). The CDR3 length is 16 residues. Per the germline V gene, CDR1 is SGHRS and CDR2 is YFSETQ. The ends were cut back, 0 bases at V and 4 bases at J, with 13 bases in the middle. This chain's CDR3 is CASSLAGIGATGELFF. Written as DNA, the CDR3 is TGCGCCAGCAGCTTGGCGGGAATAGGTGCCACCGGGGAGCTGTTTTTT.

The genes are TRBV19 and TRBJ2-7; D possibly corresponds to TRBD1 (5 bases). The CDR3 totals 13 residues. Trimming cost V 5 bases and J 6 bases, with 14 bases left between them. Germline assignment: CDR1 LNHDA and CDR2 SQIVND (reference sequence). In DNA, the CDR3 is TGTGCCAGTAGTGAGACAGCCCTTCGCGAGCAGTACTTC. As protein: CASSETALREQYF.

The chain recombines TRBV6-5 with TRBJ2-1; TRBD2 matches at 7 bases. The V and J ends lost 2 bases and 7 bases, in that order; junction bases with no gene match: 5. CDR3 length equals 14 residues. The V gene's germline CDR1 is MNHEY and CDR2 SVGAGI. Here the CDR3 reads CASSYGGVRNEQFF. For the CDR3, the DNA is TGTGCCAGCAGTTACGGGGGGGTTCGAAATGAGCAGTTCTTC.

This chain joins TRBV23-1 and TRBJ2-7, with unresolved D. TRBV23-1 is annotated as an ORF whose role is uncertain. With 2 bases removed from V and 0 bases from J, the gap between germline ends came to 5 bases. The CDR3 consists of 13 residues. The DNA of the CDR3 is TGCGCCAGCAGTCAACTGGTCTCCTACGAGCAGTACTTC. Translation gives CASSQLVSYEQYF.

The rearrangement joins TRBV7-9 to TRBJ1-5; the D gene is possibly TRBD1 (5 bases). This CDR3 region has 13 residues. Germline CDR1 is SEHNR and CDR2 is FQNEAQ (reference sequence). The V and J ends lost 8 bases and 1 base respectively, with 9 bases between them. Here the CDR3 reads CASCRDSNQPQHF. CDR3 nucleotide sequence: TGTGCCAGCTGCCGGGACAGCAATCAGCCCCAGCATTTT.

The chain links TRBV27 to TRBJ2-1, with D unresolved. Germline CDR1 is MNHEY and CDR2 is SMNVEV (reference sequence). The CDR3 is made up of 15 amino acids. Trimming removed 6 bases from V and 5 bases from J, with 17 bases in between. The CDR3 region is CASRRFPRLNNEQFF. The CDR3 coding sequence is TGTGCCAGCAGACGCTTCCCGCGACTGAACAATGAGCAGTTCTTC.

The chain is built from TRBV10-2 and TRBJ2-2; no definite D call. The CDR3 consists of 15 residues. CDR1 and CDR2 from the germline V gene are WSHSY and SAAADI. V gave up 4 bases and J gave up 0 bases, with 9 bases separating them. The CDR3, as DNA: TGCGCCAGCAGTGGGTTAGTTTCGAACACCGGGGAGCTGTTTTTT. This sequence encodes CASSGLVSNTGELFF.

The rearrangement joins TRBV7-3 to TRBJ1-1; D gene ambiguous. Trimming removed 6 bases from V and 4 bases from J, with 12 bases in between. The CDR3 length is 13 residues. Germline CDR1 is SGHTA and CDR2 is FQGTGA. The CDR3 DNA reads TGTGCCAGCAGGGTGGGAGTGAGCACTGAAGCTTTCTTT. It codes for CASRVGVSTEAFF.

The J gene is TRBJ2-7, the V gene TRBV28; a weak D match, TRBD2 (5 bases). Trimming left V 8 bases short and J 2 bases short, with 19 bases between. This CDR3 has 15 amino acids. Germline V gene sequence: CDR1 MDHEN, CDR2 SYDVKM. CDR3 nucleotides: TGTGCCAGCTCAACCCCGAAGCGGTATACCTACGAGCAGTACTTC. Translating gives CASSTPKRYTYEQYF.

The chain is built from TRBV4-2 and TRBJ2-7; 8 bases agree with TRBD2. There are 14 residues in the CDR3. Trimming removed 3 bases from V and 5 bases from J; junction bases left unmatched: 6. CDR1 is LGHNA, CDR2 YNFKEQ, per germline. The DNA for the CDR3 is TGTGCCAGCAGCCACCCGAGTAGCGGGGACGAGCAGTACTTC. This codes for CASSHPSSGDEQYF.